This T cell receptor (beta chain) was recovered during a study of blood T cell repertoires in COVID-19. Generated by immunoSEQ multiplex PCR, the TCRdb table keeps only in-frame clones and is missing some. This sample carries over 250,000 clones, approximately 88% of them seen once, and the ten largest clones take roughly 10%. Trimming shortened V by 4 bases and J by 2 bases, and 14 bases separated the two germline ends. Germline loops: CDR1 KGHDR, CDR2 SFDVKD. This CDR3 region has 15 residues. The V and J genes are TRBV24-1 and TRBJ2-7, with D tentatively TRBD2 (6 bases). Sequences were obtained from peripheral blood. The sequence came from a woman aged 70-85 years with COVID-19, enrolled during active disease. CDR3 amino acids: CATSESGGRAYEQYF. The CDR3 nucleotides are TGTGCCACCAGTGAGAGCGGAGGGAGAGCCTACGAGCAGTACTTC.